This T cell receptor (beta chain) was captured by sequencing in a study of cytomegalovirus exposure and HLA in healthy donors. Study conclusions and caveats: Fewer N-insertions (relative to the approximately 700-donor mean) were reportedly seen in an Asian-associated ancestry cluster in a later analysis.

This PCR relied on a set of 60 Vbeta primers and 13 Jbeta primers. Sequencing used immunoSEQ multiplex PCR; TCRdb keeps in-frame clones, though not all of them. Among some 90,000 clones listed, 80% to 85% were seen once. The ends were cut back, 1 base at V and 6 bases at J, with 7 bases in the middle. This CDR3 comprises 13 residues. CDR1 and CDR2 (germline): SGHVS, FQNEAQ. Details on this clone: Its antigen remains unknown.

What was sequenced was PBMCs. The sequence was collected from a man in his forties in good health and CMV-seronegative. The rearrangement joins TRBV7-8 to TRBJ2-1; no reliable D call. Here the CDR3 reads CASSLGGVNEQFF. The CDR3 DNA sequence: TGTGCCAGCAGCTTAGGAGGCGTCAATGAGCAGTTCTTC.